The 7 T cell receptor beta chains below were found in one sample sequenced in a study of cytomegalovirus exposure and HLA in healthy donors. The PCR made use of 60 Vbeta and 13 Jbeta primers. Libraries were prepared by immunoSEQ multiplex PCR; TCRdb keeps only in-frame clonotypes and omits some of them. The repertoire holds tens of thousands of clones, with less than 75% as singletons. Sequenced: PBMCs. The receptors were sampled from a woman aged 50 to 60 in good health and CMV-seropositive.

This chain links TRBV27 with TRBJ1-5, with 9 bases lining up with TRBD1. The CDR3 totals 15 residues. J gave up 1 base and V 6 bases, and 4 bases lay outside the gene matches. Germline V gene lookup returns CDR1 MNHEY and CDR2 SMNVEV (reference sequence). This CDR3 reads CASSSGTGSNQPQHF. The CDR3, as DNA: TGTGCCAGCAGCTCCGGGACAGGGAGCAATCAGCCCCAGCATTTT.

V gene TRBV5-1 combines with J gene TRBJ2-1, with TRBD2 matching 7 bases. The junction had 0 bases not matched to a gene; V was cut back by 1 base and J by 2 bases. Germline V gene sequence: CDR1 SGHRS, CDR2 YFSETQ. CDR3 size: 14 residues. In nucleotides, the CDR3 is TGCGCCAGCAGCTTGAGCGGGACCTACAATGAGCAGTTCTTC. Translation: CASSLSGTYNEQFF.

The rearrangement uses TRBV5-4 and TRBJ1-2; no clear D gene. V dropped 6 bases and J dropped 5 bases, with 14 bases sitting between them. Germline V lookup: CDR1 SGHNT, CDR2 YYREEE (reference sequence). This CDR3 has 13 amino acids. CDR3 DNA: TGTGCCAGCAATCTGGAAGGAGGGTATGGCTACACCTTC. It specifies CASNLEGGYGYTF.

This chain links TRBV5-1 with TRBJ1-2; 7 bases map to TRBD1. Germline loops: CDR1 SGHRS, CDR2 YFSETQ. The junction had 4 bases not matched to a gene; V was cut back by 3 bases and J by 5 bases. The CDR3 has 13 residues. The chain's CDR3 is CASSSGQLYGYTF. CDR3 coding DNA: TGCGCCAGCAGCTCGGGACAGCTATATGGCTACACCTTC. Supplemented by reference TRBV5-1 and TRBJ1-2, the full variable domain reads KAGVTQTPRYLIKTRGQQVTLSCSPISGHRSVSWYQQTPGQGLQFLFEYFSETQRNKGNFPGRFSGRQFSNSRSEMNVSTLELGDSALYLCASSSGQLYGYTFGSGTRLTVV.

This chain connects TRBV4-1 to TRBJ1-1; tentative D call: TRBD1 (6 bases). Germline CDR1 reads MGHRA; CDR2 reads YSYEKL. The CDR3 contains 13 residues. The V end was cut by 4 bases, the J end by 1 base, with 7 bases between. CDR3 loop: CASSLGQNTEAFF. CDR3 bases: TGCGCCAGCAGCCTGGGACAGAACACTGAAGCTTTCTTT.

The chain is built from TRBV27 and TRBJ1-3; no firm D call. Germline CDR1 and CDR2: MNHEY and SMNVEV (reference sequence). The CDR3 runs 14 residues. V lost 2 bases and J 2 bases, leaving 7 bases between the germline ends. The CDR3 DNA reads as TGTGCCAGCAGTTTAGGAGGGACTGGAAACACCATATATTTT. It translates to CASSLGGTGNTIYF.

This chain joins TRBV4-3 and TRBJ1-1; TRBD1 agrees at 9 bases. After removal of 3 bases from V and 4 bases from J, the junction contained 6 bases not matched to a gene. The CDR3 is 15 residues long. The V gene's germline CDR1 is LGHNA and CDR2 YSLEER. CDR3 region: CASSHPGQGTTEAFF. In DNA form, the CDR3 reads TGCGCCAGCAGCCATCCCGGACAGGGGACCACTGAAGCTTTCTTT.